Presented here are 15 T cell receptor beta chains from one specimen sequenced in a study of monozygotic twins with inflammatory bowel disease (dated 2019 in TCRdb). Library preparation was by 5' RACE. The data were produced on an Illumina HiSeq 2500. Each entry corresponds to one CDR3 protein sequence from reads that TCRdb reprocessed, and DNA is not given. This sample's records show around 140,000 distinct CDR3 sequences. The top ten clonotypes cover around 1.2% of the sample. Material: blood. The origin of the receptors is a human donor with ulcerative colitis or Crohn's disease, or a healthy co-twin of an affected twin (not recorded which).

The chain has TRBV10-3 and TRBJ2-1; TCRdb lists TRBD1, though no DNA is available to test this call. In germline, CDR1 is ENHRY, CDR2 SYGVKD. The CDR3 is 17 amino acids. CDR3: CAISESIGQGRHNEQFF.

The genes are TRBV20-1 and TRBJ2-1; the D gene TCRdb calls, TRBD2, cannot be checked with no DNA. Germline CDR1 and CDR2: DFQATT and SNEGSKA (reference sequence). This CDR3 region has 14 residues. The CDR3: CSARTSGIYNEQFF.

The V gene is TRBV7-9, the J gene TRBJ2-1; TCRdb reports TRBD1, a call that lacks DNA to check it against. CDR1 SEHNR and CDR2 FQNEAQ come from the germline V gene (reference sequence). This CDR3 has 15 residues. CDR3 in amino acids: CASSTHRGGGDEQFF.

The chain links TRBV24-1 to TRBJ1-2. The CDR3 runs to 14 residues. Germline CDR1 KGHDR, CDR2 SFDVKD. The CDR3 loop reads CATSDPRQNYGYTF.

The chain employs TRBV29-1 and TRBJ1-2. This CDR3 has 11 residues. Germline loops: CDR1 SQVTM, CDR2 ANQGSEA. The CDR3: CSVTRGGGYTF.

The rearrangement joins TRBV20-1 to TRBJ1-5. The germline gives CDR1 DFQATT, CDR2 SNEGSKA (reference sequence). This CDR3 has 13 amino acids. CDR3 residues: CSARDGRHQPQHF.

V is TRBV9 and J is TRBJ2-7. Germline values: CDR1 SGDLS, CDR2 YYNGEE. CDR3 length: 12 residues. This CDR3 is CASSVAEEEQYF.

J is TRBJ1-6 and V is TRBV6-5; the TRBD1 assignment by TCRdb is unverifiable without DNA. This CDR3 spans 17 amino acids. Germline CDR1 is MNHEY and CDR2 is SVGAGI. The CDR3 spells CASSYSQGSGYNSPLHF.

The chain links TRBV19 to TRBJ2-2; TCRdb's D call, TRBD2, is unchecked because there is no DNA. The CDR3 extends over 16 amino acids. Germline lookup yields CDR1 LNHDA and CDR2 SQIVND (reference sequence). The chain's CDR3 is CASSPQGLANTGELFF.

V gene TRBV29-1 combines with J gene TRBJ2-3; TCRdb's D call of TRBD2 is untestable without DNA. From germline, CDR1 is SQVTM and CDR2 ANQGSEA. This CDR3 contains 14 residues. The CDR3: CSAQGTSGTNTQYF.

The chain couples TRBV6-5 to TRBJ2-1; TCRdb outputs TRBD2, but without DNA this stays unchecked. The CDR3 has 12 residues. Germline V gene sequence: CDR1 MNHEY, CDR2 SVGAGI. The CDR3 sequence: CASSYPSGKQFF.

The chain joins TRBV27 to TRBJ2-7; the D call of TRBD1 rests on TCRdb alone, since no DNA is present to check it. Per germline, CDR1 MNHEY and CDR2 SMNVEV (reference sequence). There are 14 residues in the CDR3. This CDR3 reads CASRGGQGTYEQYF.

V gene TRBV5-5 combines with J gene TRBJ2-1. The CDR3 has 13 residues. CDR1 SGHKS and CDR2 YYEKEE come from the germline V gene (reference sequence). CDR3 region: CASSLVATPEQFF.

The chain recombines TRBV28 with TRBJ2-3; TCRdb names TRBD1, which stays unverified in the absence of DNA. Germline V gene data show CDR1 as MDHEN and CDR2 as SYDVKM. The CDR3 is 15 residues long. CDR3 in amino acids: CASSFPGGYTDTQYF.

The rearrangement links TRBV6-1 to TRBJ1-2; TCRdb names TRBD1, which stays unverified in the absence of DNA. Germline CDR1 reads MNHNS; CDR2 reads SASEGT. There are 14 residues in the CDR3. The CDR3 reads CASSEDRSNYGYTF.